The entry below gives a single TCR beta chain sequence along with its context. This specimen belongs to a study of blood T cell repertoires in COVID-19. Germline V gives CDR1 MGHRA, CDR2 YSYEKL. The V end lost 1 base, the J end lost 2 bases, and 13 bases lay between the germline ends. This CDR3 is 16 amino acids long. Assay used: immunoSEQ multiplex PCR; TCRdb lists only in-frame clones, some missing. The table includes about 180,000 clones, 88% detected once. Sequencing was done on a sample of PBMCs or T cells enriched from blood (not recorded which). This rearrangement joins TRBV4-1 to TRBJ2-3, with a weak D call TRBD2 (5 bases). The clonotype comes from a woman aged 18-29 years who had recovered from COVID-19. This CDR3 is CASSQVGIAATDTQYF. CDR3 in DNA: TGCGCCAGCAGCCAAGTCGGGATAGCTGCCACAGATACGCAGTATTTT.